This T cell receptor beta chain was identified in a study of blood T cell repertoires in COVID-19. Data came from immunoSEQ multiplex PCR; TCRdb stores just in-frame clones and leaves some out. Of fewer than 150,000 clones listed, roughly 79% are singletons. The V gene end was trimmed by 11 bases and the J gene end by 3 bases; junction bases not matched to a gene: 12. This CDR3 is built from 15 residues. Germline CDR1 is SNHLY and CDR2 is FYNNEI. This clone appeared a single time. The genes are TRBV2 and TRBJ1-4, with 7 bases that match TRBD1. The TCR was taken from a man aged 80 or over with acute or convalescent COVID-19. What was sequenced was peripheral blood. The CDR3 nucleotides are TGTGCCGGAAAACAGGGGTCTCGGGCTAATGAAAAACTGTTTTTT. Protein product: CAGKQGSRANEKLFF.